One sample yielded the 31 T cell receptor beta chains listed below, sequenced in a study of shared T cell receptors in the human thymus. Sequencing was performed with immunoSEQ multiplex PCR; in TCRdb, only in-frame clones are kept and a portion is missing. The table has approximately 490,000 clones, approximately 80% seen once; the top ten hold about 0.014%. These records were also assigned to another study, of human thymus T cells.

The sequenced sample consisted of thymocytes. The receptors stem from a boy under three years old with a congenital heart defect.

The chain couples TRBV6-1 to TRBJ1-5; TRBD1 is a possible D gene (5 bases). The V and J ends lost 0 bases and 2 bases respectively, with 14 bases between them. The germline CDR1 and CDR2 sequences are MNHNS and SASEGT. The CDR3 runs 17 residues. The CDR3 protein is CASSEANRGRRNQPQHF. The CDR3 nucleotides are TGTGCCAGCAGTGAAGCAAATCGGGGGAGGCGCAATCAGCCCCAGCATTTT.

This clone has just a few counts. CDR3 nucleotides: TGTGCCAGCAGCTTAGGGCAGGGGGCAGACGAGCAGTACTTC. Residues: CASSLGQGADEQYF. The chain couples TRBV7-9 to TRBJ2-7, with 8 bases matching TRBD1. From germline, CDR1 is SEHNR and CDR2 FQNEAQ (reference sequence). The J segment lost 5 bases and the V segment lost 1 base, leaving 4 bases of the junction unmatched. The CDR3 extends over 14 amino acids.

The V and J genes are TRBV30 and TRBJ2-7; 7 bases agree with TRBD1. The junction had 4 bases not matched to a gene; V was cut back by 1 base and J by 1 base. From germline, CDR1 is GTSNPN and CDR2 SVGIG (reference sequence). This CDR3 is 14 amino acids long. The CDR3: CAWSGGQRSYEQYF. The CDR3 nucleotides are TGTGCCTGGAGTGGGGGACAGAGATCCTACGAGCAGTACTTC.

This chain joins TRBV11-3 and TRBJ2-1, with D possibly matching TRBD1 (6 bases). From germline, CDR1 is SGHNT and CDR2 YENEEA. The ends were cut back, 2 bases at V and 8 bases at J, with 13 bases in the middle. This CDR3 is built from 14 residues. CDR3 in DNA: TGTGCCAGCAGCTTATCCCCCCCAGGGGATGAGCAGTTCTTC. This translates into CASSLSPPGDEQFF.

The chain is built from TRBV12-5 and TRBJ2-1, with D perhaps matching TRBD1 (5 bases). The CDR3 is 16 residues long. Germline V gives CDR1 LGHNT, CDR2 FRNRAP. Trimming removed 0 bases from V and 8 bases from J, with 17 bases in between. The CDR3 loop reads CASGLVRRDTWDEQFF. DNA of the CDR3: TGTGCTAGTGGTTTGGTACGCAGGGATACGTGGGATGAGCAGTTCTTC.

J is TRBJ1-3 and V is TRBV23-1; TRBD1 agrees at 10 bases. TRBV23-1 is designated an ORF whose function remains uncertain. With 3 bases clipped from V and 3 bases from J, the junction kept 17 bases outside the gene matches. The CDR3 has 20 residues. The CDR3 loop is CASSHRWPNPTGGCGNTIYF. DNA for the CDR3: TGCGCCAGCAGTCATAGGTGGCCTAACCCGACAGGGGGCTGTGGAAACACCATATATTTT.

The rearrangement joins TRBV11-2 to TRBJ2-3; maybe TRBD2 (6 bases). V lost 5 bases, J lost 0 bases, and 15 bases lay in between. This CDR3 is built from 16 residues. CDR1 is SGHAT and CDR2 is FQNNGV in the germline V gene. CDR3 region: CASSLDRGTSTDTQYF. For the CDR3, the DNA is TGTGCCAGCAGCCTCGACCGGGGGACGAGCACAGATACGCAGTATTTT.

This clone has only one observation. CDR3: CASIGQGGQPQHF. The CDR3 nucleotides read TGTGCCAGCATTGGACAGGGAGGACAGCCCCAGCATTTT. This chain links TRBV6-1 with TRBJ1-5; 8 bases match TRBD1. From germline, CDR1 is MNHNS and CDR2 SASEGT. Unmatched junction bases numbered 6, after V lost 7 bases and J lost 7 bases. CDR3 length: 13 amino acids.

The genes are TRBV10-3 and TRBJ1-1; 7 bases map to TRBD1. CDR3 length: 13 amino acids. The germline V gene encodes CDR1 ENHRY and CDR2 SYGVKD. With 10 bases clipped from V and 5 bases from J, the junction kept 10 bases outside the gene matches. CDR3 in DNA: TGTGCCACAACAGGGGAGTTTGGGACTGAAGCTTTCTTT. The encoded protein is CATTGEFGTEAFF.

For this clone: The conserved final phenylalanine or tryptophan is absent from the CDR3, which likely points to a read error. No DNA is shown, since the ends of the CDR3 on it are uncertain; the CDR3 is the one TCRdb lists. The rearrangement joins TRBV7-8 to TRBJ2-4; the DNA was not compared with TRBD1, the D call given in the table. The CDR3 spans 13 residues, counting both ends. CDR1 and CDR2 (germline): SGHVS, FQNEAQ. The CDR3 sequence: CASSLRGPGQPVI.

Details on this clone: Compared with germline, one end of the junction differs, possibly owing to a read error. This chain uses TRBV7-7 with TRBJ2-3; 8 bases are shared with TRBD2. This CDR3 contains 18 residues. CDR1 SSHAT and CDR2 FNYEAQ come from the germline V gene (reference sequence). The CDR3 reads CASSPRGGGRRSTDTQYF. In nucleotides, the CDR3 is TGTGCTAGCAGCCCCCGGGGGGGCGGGAGGAGGAGCACAGATACGCAGTATTTT.

The chain is built from TRBV6-5 and TRBJ1-2; D might be TRBD1 (5 bases). The length of the CDR3 is 11 residues. Trimming cost V 5 bases and J 14 bases, with 15 bases left between them. CDR1 MNHEY and CDR2 SVGAGI come from the germline V gene. CDR3: CASSDGGEGTF. DNA of the CDR3: TGTGCCAGCAGTGACGGGGGGGAGGGGACCTTC.

The chain combines TRBV7-9 with TRBJ2-5, with 7 bases fitting TRBD1. The CDR3 runs to 14 residues. CDR1 and CDR2 from the germline V gene are SEHNR and FQNEAQ (reference sequence). With V trimmed by 6 bases and J by 1 base, 5 bases remained unmatched. The CDR3 DNA reads TGTGCCAGCAGACAAGGGACAGCCCAAGAGACCCAGTACTTC. Translation gives CASRQGTAQETQYF.

J is TRBJ2-4 and V is TRBV5-6; TRBD2 matches 11 bases. From germline, CDR1 is SGHDT and CDR2 YYEEEE. The CDR3 is 16 residues long. Trimming at V came to 2 bases and at J to 4 bases, leaving 5 bases not matched to a gene. This chain's CDR3 is CASSFFSGRVKNIQYF. The CDR3 DNA follows: TGTGCCAGCAGCTTTTTTAGCGGGAGGGTTAAAAACATTCAGTACTTC.

CDR3 protein: CASNRRRGVAGGYINEQFF. The CDR3 DNA sequence: TGTGCCAGTAACCGCCGTCGTGGGGTAGCGGGAGGGTATATTAATGAGCAGTTCTTC. The V gene is TRBV19, the J gene TRBJ2-1; the match to TRBD2 covers 11 bases. The germline V gene encodes CDR1 LNHDA and CDR2 SQIVND (reference sequence). This CDR3 region has 19 residues. V lost 7 bases to trimming and J lost 7 bases; unmatched junction nucleotides: 21.

The chain links TRBV27 to TRBJ2-3; D is ambiguous. The CDR3 contains 16 residues. The V end lost 5 bases, the J end lost 5 bases, and 20 bases lay between the germline ends. Germline V gene lookup returns CDR1 MNHEY and CDR2 SMNVEV (reference sequence). CDR3 sequence (DNA): TGTGCCAGCAGTCTTATATCCCCCGTTGAGTTAGATACGCAGTATTTT. Residues: CASSLISPVELDTQYF.

The chain links TRBV5-1 to TRBJ1-2; the D is unclear. V was shortened by 0 bases and J by 8 bases, with 11 bases between the two germline ends. The CDR3 consists of 13 residues. Germline V gene sequence: CDR1 SGHRS, CDR2 YFSETQ. DNA for the CDR3: TGCGCCAGCAGCTTGGCGGGGTTTCACGGCTACACCTTC. The encoded protein is CASSLAGFHGYTF.

The chain uses TRBV5-1 and TRBJ2-3; 12 positions match TRBD1. The germline V gene encodes CDR1 SGHRS and CDR2 YFSETQ. The CDR3 sequence is 18 residues long. J lost 0 bases, V lost 2 bases, and 7 bases had no gene match. The CDR3 DNA is TGCGCCAGCAGCTTCCTGGGACAGGGGGCAAGTAGCACAGATACGCAGTATTTT. It is translated as CASSFLGQGASSTDTQYF.

The sample holds one count of this clone. CDR3 in amino acids: CASSPSGSLLDTQYF. The CDR3 nucleotides are TGTGCCAGCAGCCCAAGCGGGAGTTTGCTAGATACGCAGTATTTT. The rearrangement uses TRBV7-9 and TRBJ2-3; TRBD2 matches 8 bases. Germline V gene sequence: CDR1 SEHNR, CDR2 FQNEAQ (reference sequence). The CDR3 consists of 15 residues. After removal of 5 bases from V and 5 bases from J, the junction contained 9 bases not matched to a gene.

Here the CDR3 DNA reads TGTGCCAGCAGTTTCCATATGACCGGCACAGGGCCATCCTACGAGCAGTACTTC. This encodes CASSFHMTGTGPSYEQYF. The chain uses TRBV28 and TRBJ2-7; tentatively, D is TRBD1 (6 bases). Germline loops: CDR1 MDHEN, CDR2 SYDVKM. The CDR3 runs to 18 residues. V dropped 3 bases and J dropped 1 base, with 22 bases sitting between them.

The genes are TRBV7-9 and TRBJ1-1; D is ambiguous. The V and J ends lost 5 bases and 8 bases respectively, with 18 bases between them. The CDR3 runs 14 residues. Germline lookup yields CDR1 SEHNR and CDR2 FQNEAQ (reference sequence). In nucleotides, the CDR3 is TGTGCCAGCAGCCCCGTTCCTCCTGGTGCGGAAGCTTTCTTT. Encoded protein: CASSPVPPGAEAFF. Using reference TRBV7-9 and TRBJ1-1 for the parts outside the CDR3, the full variable domain is DTGVSQNPRHKITKRGQNVTFRCDPISEHNRLYWYRQTLGQGPEFLTYFQNEAQLEKSRLLSDRFSAERPKGSFSTLEIQRTEQGDSAMYLCASSPVPPGAEAFFGQGTRLTVV.

The chain employs TRBV14 and TRBJ2-1; D might be TRBD1 (5 bases). V was clipped by 4 bases and J by 0 bases, with 10 bases between them. From germline, CDR1 is SGHDN and CDR2 FVKESK. This CDR3 spans 15 amino acids. The CDR3 loop reads CASSRGMSSYNEQFF. CDR3 sequence (DNA): TGTGCCAGCAGCCGGGGCATGAGCTCCTACAATGAGCAGTTCTTC.

The chain has TRBV5-1 and TRBJ2-7, with 8 bases identical to TRBD2. The CDR3 loop spans 14 amino acids. The germline CDR1 and CDR2 sequences are SGHRS and YFSETQ. J was trimmed by 6 bases and V by 5 bases; bases with no gene match: 10. This CDR3 reads CASSLAGGPLEQYF. The CDR3 region has the DNA TGCGCCAGCAGTCTTGCGGGAGGACCACTCGAGCAGTACTTC.

The genes are TRBV7-2 and TRBJ2-7; D remains unclear. Trimming took 5 bases from V and 7 from J, leaving 9 bases between them. Germline V CDR1 and CDR2: SGHTA, FQGNSA. The CDR3 consists of 11 residues. The CDR3 sequence is CASSQLGEQYF. In DNA, the CDR3 is TGTGCCAGCAGCCAGCTCGGGGAGCAGTACTTC. Supplemented by reference TRBV7-2 and TRBJ2-7, the full variable domain reads GAGVSQSPSNKVTEKGKDVELRCDPISGHTALYWYRQSLGQGLEFLIYFQGNSAPDKSGLPSDRFSAERTGGSVSTLTIQRTQQEDSAVYLCASSQLGEQYFGPGTRLTVT.

This chain links TRBV10-3 with TRBJ2-1; D may be TRBD2 (5 bases). The V end was cut by 3 bases, the J end by 6 bases, with 9 bases between. Germline values: CDR1 ENHRY, CDR2 SYGVKD. The CDR3 has 13 residues. This CDR3 reads CAISDGLSNEQFF. CDR3 nucleotide sequence: TGTGCCATCAGTGACGGACTCTCCAATGAGCAGTTCTTC.

V usage is TRBV6-4 and J usage is TRBJ2-7, with TRBD1 matching over 7 bases. The J segment lost 0 bases and the V segment lost 0 bases, leaving 5 bases of the junction unmatched. CDR1 and CDR2 (germline): MRHNA, SNTAGT. There are 16 residues in the CDR3. CDR3 amino acids: CASSDSPTGNSYEQYF. In DNA form, the CDR3 reads TGTGCCAGCAGTGACTCGCCGACAGGGAACTCCTACGAGCAGTACTTC.

CDR3 in amino acids: CASSLAGGGTSGRSYEQYF. DNA for the CDR3: TGTGCCAGCAGCTTAGCCGGGGGTGGGACTAGCGGGAGATCCTACGAGCAGTACTTC. The chain combines TRBV7-2 with TRBJ2-7; 14 bases align to TRBD2. Trimming took 0 bases from V and 1 from J; bases not matched to a gene: 8. The germline CDR1 and CDR2 sequences are SGHTA and FQGNSA. The CDR3 runs 19 residues.

This rearrangement joins TRBV28 to TRBJ1-2; 8 nucleotides line up with TRBD1. Germline values: CDR1 MDHEN, CDR2 SYDVKM. The CDR3 spans 16 residues. V lost 1 base to trimming and J lost 4 bases; unmatched junction nucleotides: 8. In DNA form, the CDR3 reads TGTGCCAGCAGTTTATATCCAGGGGGCTACCTCTATGGCTACACCTTC. Its translation is CASSLYPGGYLYGYTF.

V and J are TRBV2 and TRBJ2-2; TRBD2 aligns across 9 bases. The CDR3 runs 17 residues. V dropped 6 bases and J dropped 3; count of bases not matched to a gene: 11. Germline V CDR1 and CDR2: SNHLY, FYNNEI. The CDR3 DNA reads as TGTGCCAGCAGGGGGGAATTAGCGGGAGTGGACACCGGGGAGCTGTTTTTT. Translating it yields CASRGELAGVDTGELFF.

The CDR3 DNA reads as TGTGCCAGCAGTGGGCCTTCTCCTGGAAACACCATATATTTT. It codes for CASSGPSPGNTIYF. This chain joins TRBV6-1 and TRBJ1-3; unclear D gene. Germline-derived CDR1 and CDR2 are MNHNS and SASEGT. With 4 bases removed from V and 2 bases from J, the gap between germline ends came to 9 bases. CDR3 length: 14 residues.

This clone was seen more than once but under ten times. The rearrangement links TRBV27 to TRBJ1-2, with a tentative D call TRBD1 (6 bases). CDR3 length: 16 residues. The germline CDR1 and CDR2 sequences are MNHEY and SMNVEV (reference sequence). Trimming shortened V by 3 bases and J by 8 bases, and 22 bases separated the two germline ends. As DNA, the CDR3 is TGTGCCAGCAGTTTGTCCGAGACAGGAAATCCACGGGGCTACACCTTC. Its translation: CASSLSETGNPRGYTF.